Shown below are 8 T cell receptor beta chains from a single sample sequenced in a study of human T cells and chemical hapten exposure. Each CDR3 protein is one row after TCRdb ran MiXCR on the RACE reads. Among about 45,000 distinct CDR3 sequences listed, 4.4% were seen once. Noted time point: healthy volunteer bleed at 2 weeks. It was unfractionated whole blood from which total RNA was extracted. Sequencing was performed on whole blood. These receptors all stem from a human donor in good health. Some clones in this sample may be carry-over from other donors' samples.

This clonotype was counted many times. This chain connects TRBV27 to TRBJ2-7; D remains ambiguous. Trimming cost V 7 bases and J 2 bases, with 12 bases left between them. CDR3 size: 13 residues. Looked up from germline, CDR1 is MNHEY and CDR2 is SMNVEV (reference sequence). The CDR3 spells CASTSSGAYEQYF. In DNA, the CDR3 is TGTGCCAGCACTTCAAGTGGGGCCTACGAGCAGTACTTC.

This clonotype was counted many times. The V and J genes are TRBV6-5 and TRBJ1-3; D call uncertain. V was trimmed by 4 bases and J by 2 bases, leaving 6 bases between them. CDR1 is MNHEY, CDR2 SVGAGI, per germline. The CDR3 totals 13 residues. The CDR3, as DNA: TGTGCCAGCAGTTGGGAGGCTGGAAACACCATATATTTT. Its translation: CASSWEAGNTIYF.

There are many counts of this clonotype. The V gene is TRBV4-1, the J gene TRBJ2-2, with 9 nucleotides matching TRBD1. V trimming: 0 bases; J trimming: 5 bases; junction bases outside the gene matches: 10. The CDR3 covers 18 residues. Germline loops: CDR1 MGHRA, CDR2 YSYEKL. The CDR3 DNA sequence: TGCGCCAGCAGCCAAGAAGGATTCGGGACAGGGAGGACCGGGGAGCTGTTTTTT. Translation gives CASSQEGFGTGRTGELFF.

The rearrangement uses TRBV5-1 and TRBJ1-1, with TRBD1 matching over 8 bases. Germline V CDR1 and CDR2: SGHRS, YFSETQ. The CDR3 length is 14 residues. The V and J ends lost 3 bases and 4 bases, in that order; junction bases with no gene match: 5. CDR3 residues: CASSWDRPPTEAFF. As DNA, the CDR3 is TGCGCCAGCAGCTGGGACAGGCCGCCCACTGAAGCTTTCTTT.

Many counts were recorded for this clonotype. The chain recombines TRBV5-1 with TRBJ1-2, with unresolved D. Trimming took off 3 bases at V and 1 base at J, with 10 bases between the two ends. CDR3 length: 14 amino acids. Germline V CDR1 and CDR2: SGHRS, YFSETQ. Written as DNA, the CDR3 is TGCGCCAGCAGCTCTTTGTCTATTAACTATGGCTACACCTTC. This sequence encodes CASSSLSINYGYTF. The variable domain in full, with the rest retrieved from reference TRBV5-1 and TRBJ1-2, is KAGVTQTPRYLIKTRGQQVTLSCSPISGHRSVSWYQQTPGQGLQFLFEYFSETQRNKGNFPGRFSGRQFSNSRSEMNVSTLELGDSALYLCASSSLSINYGYTFGSGTRLTVV.

This clonotype was picked up many times. This chain links TRBV15 with TRBJ2-7, with D perhaps TRBD2 (7 bases). Per germline, CDR1 LNHNV and CDR2 YYDKDF (reference sequence). Trimming shortened V by 6 bases and J by 9 bases, and 18 bases separated the two germline ends. This CDR3 region has 13 residues. The CDR3 loop is CATSLQGGSGQYF. The CDR3 DNA follows: TGTGCCACCAGTTTACAGGGAGGGTCGGGGCAGTACTTC. Using reference TRBV15 and TRBJ2-7 for the parts outside the CDR3, the full variable domain is DAMVIQNPRYQVTQFGKPVTLSCSQTLNHNVMYWYQQKSSQAPKLLFHYYDKDFNNEADTPDNFQSRRPNTSFCFLDIRSPGLGDTAMYLCATSLQGGSGQYFGPGTRLTVT.

Here the CDR3 DNA reads TGTGCCAGCAGCCTGCGAGGGGAAAGGGGGCCAGGGCAGTACTTC. Translated, it gives CASSLRGERGPGQYF. The J gene is TRBJ2-7, the V gene TRBV5-4; 7 positions agree with TRBD1. Losses at the gene ends were 4 bases for V and 9 bases for J; bases not matched to a gene: 16. CDR3 length equals 15 residues. The germline V gene has CDR1 SGHNT and CDR2 YYREEE (reference sequence). Combining the CDR3 with reference TRBV5-4 and TRBJ2-7 gives the whole variable domain ETGVTQSPTHLIKTRGQQVTLRCSSQSGHNTVSWYQQALGQGPQFIFQYYREEENGRGNFPPRFSGLQFPNYSSELNVNALELDDSALYLCASSLRGERGPGQYFGPGTRLTVT.

This clonotype was counted at least ten times. The chain links TRBV28 to TRBJ1-2; 9 nucleotides agree with TRBD1. This CDR3 contains 15 residues. CDR1 is MDHEN and CDR2 is SYDVKM in the germline V gene. The ends lost 5 bases at V and 4 bases at J; junction bases unmatched: 8. The CDR3 bases are TGTGCCAGCAGTCCGTGGACAGGGGAGATCTATGGCTACACCTTC. Its protein product is CASSPWTGEIYGYTF.